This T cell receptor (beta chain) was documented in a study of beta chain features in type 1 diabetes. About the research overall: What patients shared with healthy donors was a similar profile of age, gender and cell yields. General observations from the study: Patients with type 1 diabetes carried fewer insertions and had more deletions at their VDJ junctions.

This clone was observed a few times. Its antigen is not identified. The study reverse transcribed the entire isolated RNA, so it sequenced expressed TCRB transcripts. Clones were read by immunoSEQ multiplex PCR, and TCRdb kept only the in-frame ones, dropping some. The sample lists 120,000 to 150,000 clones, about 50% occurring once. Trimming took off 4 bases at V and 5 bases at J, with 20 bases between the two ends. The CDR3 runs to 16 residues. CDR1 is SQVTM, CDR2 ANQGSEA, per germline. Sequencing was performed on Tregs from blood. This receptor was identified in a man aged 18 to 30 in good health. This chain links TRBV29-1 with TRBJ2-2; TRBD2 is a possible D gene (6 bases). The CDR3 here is CSVVGLRGSSTGELFF. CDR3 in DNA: TGCAGCGTTGTGGGCCTTCGGGGGAGTTCAACCGGGGAGCTGTTTTTT.